The 28 T cell receptor beta chains in this list originate from one sample, sequenced in a study of T-cell reconstitution after alpha-beta-depleted transplantation in children. Unique molecular identifiers were used to barcode this TCRbeta library. TCRdb reprocessed the PCR reads with MiXCR, giving one entry per CDR3 protein. Here the sample spans over 200,000 distinct CDR3 sequences, approximately 10% being singletons. This specimen consisted of PBMCs, obtained before TCRalphabeta/CD19-depleted stem cell transplant. Every receptor here comes from a child under two years old with acute myeloid leukemia, due to receive a stem cell transplant.

Many counts were recorded for this clonotype. V and J are TRBV20-1 and TRBJ2-7, with 14 nucleotides matching TRBD2. Trimming at V came to 6 bases and at J to 2 bases, leaving 6 bases not matched to a gene. This CDR3 spans 15 amino acids. Germline loops: CDR1 DFQATT, CDR2 SNEGSKA (reference sequence). CDR3 DNA: TGCAGTGCCAGGACTAGCGGGAGGAGGCCCTACGAGCAGTACTTC. Translated, it gives CSARTSGRRPYEQYF.

With respect to this clonotype: The conserved phenylalanine or tryptophan normally closing the CDR3 is absent here, so this likely arose from a read error. The chain is built from TRBV2 and TRBJ1-5; TRBD1 aligns across 7 bases. The CDR3 is 14 residues long. V trimming: 4 bases; J trimming: 7 bases; junction bases outside the gene matches: 7. Looked up from germline, CDR1 is SNHLY and CDR2 is FYNNEI. CDR3 residues: CASSAPQGTQPQHY. CDR3 nucleotide sequence: TGTGCCAGCAGTGCACCACAGGGGACCCAGCCCCAGCATTAT.

This clonotype was seen many times. The genes are TRBV27 and TRBJ2-6, with a weak D call TRBD2 (6 bases). Trimming took 5 bases from V and 0 from J, leaving 17 bases between them. The CDR3 runs 18 residues. The germline gives CDR1 MNHEY, CDR2 SMNVEV (reference sequence). CDR3 in DNA: TGTGCCAGCAGTCGCAGGACTATTCGGCTCTCTGGGGCCAACGTCCTGACTTTC. Its protein product is CASSRRTIRLSGANVLTF.

This clonotype was counted ten times or more. The rearrangement joins TRBV11-3 to TRBJ2-1; TRBD2 matches at 7 bases. Unmatched junction bases numbered 2, after V lost 5 bases and J lost 4 bases. The CDR3 totals 13 residues. Germline V gene sequence: CDR1 SGHNT, CDR2 YENEEA. The CDR3 DNA reads as TGTGCCAGCAGCATACTAGCGTACAATGAGCAGTTCTTC. This translates into CASSILAYNEQFF.

This clonotype has at least ten counts. This sequence joins TRBV9 and TRBJ2-6; D gene uncertain. This CDR3 region has 16 residues. The germline CDR1 and CDR2 sequences are SGDLS and YYNGEE. Trimming cost V 0 bases and J 0 bases, with 7 bases left between them. DNA for the CDR3: TGTGCCAGCAGCGTAGGGCCGTTCTCTGGGGCCAACGTCCTGACTTTC. Translated, it gives CASSVGPFSGANVLTF.

The chain combines TRBV20-1 with TRBJ2-7, with unresolved D. CDR3 length: 12 amino acids. Germline lookup yields CDR1 DFQATT and CDR2 SNEGSKA (reference sequence). The V end was cut by 2 bases, the J end by 2 bases, with 7 bases between. Here the CDR3 reads CSARSKTYEQYF. For the CDR3, the DNA is TGCAGTGCTAGATCCAAAACCTACGAGCAGTACTTC.

This clonotype was detected ten times or more. V and J are TRBV20-1 and TRBJ1-2; D is ambiguous. Germline CDR1 reads DFQATT; CDR2 reads SNEGSKA (reference sequence). V was trimmed by 3 bases and J by 7 bases, leaving 15 bases between them. The CDR3 has 13 residues. The CDR3, as DNA: TGCAGTGCTAGCCCCGGGTTTGTTAGTGGCTACACCTTC. It codes for CSASPGFVSGYTF.

Only a few counts were recorded for this clonotype. The J gene is TRBJ2-5, the V gene TRBV10-3, with a weak D call TRBD1 (6 bases). The CDR3 extends over 12 amino acids. Germline CDR1 reads ENHRY; CDR2 reads SYGVKD. Trimming shortened V by 9 bases and J by 7 bases, and 15 bases separated the two germline ends. The CDR3 DNA reads TGTGCCATGATGGACAGAGGGGGGACCCAGTACTTC. Translated, it gives CAMMDRGGTQYF.

This clonotype was detected ten times or more. The chain links TRBV4-2 to TRBJ2-1; possible D gene TRBD2, 7 bases. Germline V gene data show CDR1 as LGHNA and CDR2 as YNFKEQ. V was pared by 0 bases and J by 4 bases, with 16 bases between. The CDR3 contains 17 residues. As DNA, the CDR3 is TGTGCCAGCAGCCAAGACAGGGGACTAATCCCTTACAATGAGCAGTTCTTC. Residues: CASSQDRGLIPYNEQFF.

This rearrangement joins TRBV5-5 to TRBJ2-3, with a possible D match to TRBD1 (5 bases). This CDR3 spans 14 amino acids. In germline, CDR1 is SGHKS, CDR2 YYEKEE (reference sequence). The V end was cut by 6 bases, the J end by 4 bases, with 15 bases between. This CDR3 reads CASTTNQGADTQYF. CDR3 in DNA: TGTGCCAGCACAACCAATCAGGGCGCAGATACGCAGTATTTT.

In this sample, this clonotype turned up many times. The rearrangement joins TRBV20-1 to TRBJ2-1, with D perhaps being TRBD1 or TRBD2 (5 bases each). Germline CDR1 DFQATT, CDR2 SNEGSKA (reference sequence). The CDR3 sequence is 15 residues long. V lost 7 bases and J lost 5, with 21 bases in between. The CDR3 coding sequence is TGCAGTGTTTTTCCTATGGGGCGGGCTAACAATGAGCAGTTCTTC. Amino acids: CSVFPMGRANNEQFF.

Ten or more counts support this clonotype. This chain connects TRBV5-5 to TRBJ1-2; D may be TRBD1 (6 bases). V lost 3 bases and J lost 0, with 15 bases in between. The length of the CDR3 is 16 residues. Germline V lookup: CDR1 SGHKS, CDR2 YYEKEE (reference sequence). The CDR3 coding sequence is TGTGCCAGCAGCTCCACCGGGACATATACTAACTATGGCTACACCTTC. It is translated as CASSSTGTYTNYGYTF.

This clonotype was counted once. This chain uses TRBV24-1 with TRBJ1-2; no clear D gene. The germline CDR1 and CDR2 sequences are KGHDR and SFDVKD. The V end was cut by 5 bases, the J end by 5 bases, with 5 bases between. The CDR3 is 11 amino acids. In DNA form, the CDR3 reads TGTGCCACCAGTGGAGCGTATGGCTACACCTTC. Protein sequence: CATSGAYGYTF.

This clonotype was detected ten times or more. V is TRBV12-3 or TRBV12-4 and J is TRBJ2-2; D not resolved. The CDR3 is made up of 13 amino acids. Trimming took off 6 bases at V and 6 bases at J, with 11 bases between the two ends. The CDR3 region is CASRTPYAGELFF. DNA for the CDR3: TGTGCCAGCAGGACCCCTTATGCCGGGGAGCTGTTTTTT.

This clonotype was detected a few times. This sequence joins TRBV5-5 and TRBJ2-3; D ambiguous. Germline loops: CDR1 SGHKS, CDR2 YYEKEE (reference sequence). Trimming stripped 0 bases from V and 6 bases from J, with 11 bases between. The CDR3 is 14 amino acids. The CDR3: CASSLVPGRDTQYF. CDR3 in DNA: TGTGCCAGCAGCTTGGTACCTGGTCGGGATACGCAGTATTTT.

This clonotype showed up many times. The chain links TRBV5-1 to TRBJ2-2; 9 nucleotides line up with TRBD2. The CDR3 loop spans 16 amino acids. Germline loops: CDR1 SGHRS, CDR2 YFSETQ. With 4 bases clipped from V and 7 bases from J, the junction kept 11 bases outside the gene matches. CDR3 loop: CASSPTSGIRVGELFF. The CDR3 bases are TGCGCCAGCAGCCCGACTAGCGGCATTCGAGTCGGGGAGCTGTTTTTT.

This clonotype was observed at least ten times. The chain joins TRBV12-3 or TRBV12-4 to TRBJ1-4; the D is unclear. V dropped 3 bases and J dropped 7 bases, with 12 bases sitting between them. The CDR3 consists of 14 residues. CDR3 DNA sequence: TGTGCCAGCAGTTTTGAGGGAGGAGGTGAAAAACTGTTTTTT. Its translation: CASSFEGGGEKLFF.

The V gene is TRBV20-1, the J gene TRBJ2-3; D unclear. Trimming shortened V by 4 bases and J by 1 base, and 9 bases separated the two germline ends. Germline CDR1 and CDR2: DFQATT and SNEGSKA (reference sequence). CDR3 length equals 13 residues. The CDR3 sequence is CSATLMRTDTQYF. As DNA, the CDR3 is TGCAGTGCTACCCTTATGCGCACAGATACGCAGTATTTT.

To note about this clonotype: A read error may be the cause here, since a much bigger clone is one base away. The chain links TRBV2 to TRBJ2-7; 12 nucleotides align to TRBD2. CDR3 length: 18 residues. The germline V gene has CDR1 SNHLY and CDR2 FYNNEI. DNA for the CDR3: TGTACCAGCAGTTTAGGGGCTAGCGGGAGGGCCTTATCCTACGAGCAGTACTTC. Residues: CTSSLGASGRALSYEQYF. Using reference TRBV2 and TRBJ2-7 for the parts outside the CDR3, the full variable domain is EPEVTQTPSHQVTQMGQEVILRCVPISNHLYFYWYRQILGQKVEFLVSFYNNEISEKSEIFDDQFSVERPDGSNFTLKIRSTKLEDSAMYFCTSSLGASGRALSYEQYFGPGTRLTVT.

This clonotype appeared many times. The chain employs TRBV10-3 and TRBJ2-1, with 8 bases fitting TRBD2. The V gene's germline CDR1 is ENHRY and CDR2 SYGVKD. The CDR3 is 13 amino acids. Trimming removed 7 bases from V and 8 bases from J; junction bases left unmatched: 7. CDR3 in DNA: TGTGCCATCACGCGAGCGGGAGATCATGAGCAGTTCTTC. Residues: CAITRAGDHEQFF.

The table lists this clonotype with a few counts. The rearrangement links TRBV7-2 to TRBJ2-5; 8 nucleotides line up with TRBD2. The ends lost 5 bases at V and 3 bases at J; junction bases unmatched: 5. The CDR3 runs to 14 residues. Germline CDR1 is SGHTA and CDR2 is FQGNSA. As DNA, the CDR3 is TGTGCCAGCAGCATTAGCGGGGTAAAAGAGACCCAGTACTTC. This sequence encodes CASSISGVKETQYF.

This clonotype was observed many times. The chain employs TRBV7-6 and TRBJ1-2; D gene ambiguous. Deletions cut 5 bases from V and 3 bases from J, with 13 bases between. Germline V lookup: CDR1 SGHVS, CDR2 FNYEAQ. This CDR3 is built from 14 residues. The CDR3 loop is CASSPLGRDYGYTF. The CDR3 DNA follows: TGTGCCAGCAGCCCCTTGGGGAGGGACTATGGCTACACCTTC.

Regarding this clonotype: Since a much larger clone is just one base distant, this may be a read error. The genes are TRBV20-1 and TRBJ1-2, with no clear D. Germline V lookup: CDR1 DFQATT, CDR2 SNEGSKA (reference sequence). The CDR3 extends over 13 amino acids. The CDR3 loop is CGARPVVGDGYTF. CDR3 DNA: TGCGGTGCTAGACCCGTGGTGGGTGATGGCTACACCTTC.

This clonotype has at least ten counts. J is TRBJ2-7 and V is TRBV6-5; D gene ambiguous. Per the germline V gene, CDR1 is MNHEY and CDR2 is SVGAGI. The CDR3 covers 13 residues. Trimming pared 2 bases from V and 2 bases from J, leaving 7 bases between. CDR3 loop: CASSYGYAYEQYF. CDR3 sequence (DNA): TGTGCCAGCAGTTACGGCTACGCCTACGAGCAGTACTTC.

This clonotype was counted many times. The chain is built from TRBV9 and TRBJ2-3, with a tentative D call TRBD2 (6 bases). CDR1 and CDR2 from the germline V gene are SGDLS and YYNGEE. Trimming removed 2 bases at V and 1 base at J, with 14 bases between. The CDR3 is made up of 16 amino acids. This chain's CDR3 is CASSVDGTPRTDTQYF. The CDR3 DNA sequence: TGTGCCAGCAGCGTCGACGGGACTCCGCGCACAGATACGCAGTATTTT.

In this sample, this clonotype turned up many times. The CDR3, as DNA: TGTGCCAGCAGCCCCCTCCGCTGGACAGGGGACCAAGAGACCCAGTACTTC. Its protein is CASSPLRWTGDQETQYF. V gene TRBV7-8 combines with J gene TRBJ2-5; 9 bases match TRBD1. The J segment lost 0 bases and the V segment lost 5 bases, leaving 10 bases of the junction unmatched. The germline V gene encodes CDR1 SGHVS and CDR2 FQNEAQ. The CDR3 spans 17 residues. The full variable domain, completed using reference TRBV7-8 and TRBJ2-5, is GAGVSQSPRYKVAKRGQDVALRCDPISGHVSLFWYQQALGQGPEFLTYFQNEAQLDKSGLPSDRFFAERPEGSVSTLKIQRTQQEDSAVYLCASSPLRWTGDQETQYFGPGTRLLVL.

The rearrangement links TRBV6-5 to TRBJ2-3; D might be TRBD1 (5 bases). CDR1 is MNHEY and CDR2 is SVGAGI in the germline V gene. The V end lost 0 bases, the J end lost 5 bases, and 9 bases lay between the germline ends. This CDR3 has 14 amino acids. CDR3 coding DNA: TGTGCCAGCAGTTACTCGTTCCAGGGAGATACGCAGTATTTT. Amino acid sequence: CASSYSFQGDTQYF.

This clonotype appeared many times. The rearrangement links TRBV25-1 to TRBJ2-2; the D gene could be TRBD1 or TRBD2 (5 bases each). V shed 8 bases and J shed 6 bases, with 13 bases lying between them. This CDR3 spans 13 amino acids. CDR1 and CDR2 (germline): MGHDK, SYGVNS. Written as DNA, the CDR3 is TGTGCCAGCGGCGGAGTGGGGGCCGGGGAGCTGTTTTTT. This gives the protein CASGGVGAGELFF.